This TCR beta chain was retrieved from a study of identical twins. TCRdb ran MiXCR on the 5' RACE reads and lists one entry per CDR3 protein. The table records more than 200,000 distinct CDR3 sequences, less than 9.5% of them present only once. This clonotype appeared a few times. Its antigen remains unidentified. Overall study results and limits: Out-of-frame TCR alpha sharing in monozygotic twins exceeded recombination model predictions. Low generation probability was overrepresented in out-of-frame alpha sequences shared by twins.

The CDR3 covers 15 residues. Germline V gene lookup returns CDR1 SEHNR and CDR2 FQNEAQ (reference sequence). Germline trimming cut 5 bases from V and 6 bases from J; bases unmatched to any gene: 8. The rearrangement links TRBV7-9 to TRBJ1-3; 9 positions agree with TRBD1. The source is a woman between 18 and 29 years old in good health. The sample was memory (CD45RO+) T cells sorted from blood. The CDR3 protein is CASSPLGDRENTIYF. DNA for the CDR3: TGTGCCAGCAGCCCACTGGGGGACAGGGAAAACACCATATATTTT.